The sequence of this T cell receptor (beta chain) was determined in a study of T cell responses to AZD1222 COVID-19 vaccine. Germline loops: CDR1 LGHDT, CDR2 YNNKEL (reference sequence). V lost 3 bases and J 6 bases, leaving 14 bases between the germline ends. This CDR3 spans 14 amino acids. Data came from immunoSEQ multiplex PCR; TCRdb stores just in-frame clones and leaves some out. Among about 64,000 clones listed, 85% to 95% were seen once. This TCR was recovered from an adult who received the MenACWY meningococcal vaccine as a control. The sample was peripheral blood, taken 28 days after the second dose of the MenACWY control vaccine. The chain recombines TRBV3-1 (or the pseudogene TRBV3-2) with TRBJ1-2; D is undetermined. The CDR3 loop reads CASSHWKATDGYTF. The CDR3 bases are TGTGCCAGCAGCCACTGGAAGGCCACGGATGGCTACACCTTC.